This TCR beta chain was captured in a study of response to subunit inactivated influenza vaccine. Trimming took off 8 bases at V and 1 base at J, with 24 bases between the two ends. Germline CDR1 and CDR2: MDHEN and SYDVKM. CDR3 size: 18 residues. This clonotype has more than one count but fewer than ten. TCRdb analysed the RT-PCR reads with MiXCR anew, one entry per CDR3 protein. The data show around 600,000 distinct CDR3 sequences, 11% seen once. These data also featured in a second study, about T cells expressing NK-cell markers. That source adds: Making the TCR beta cDNA relied on 5'RACE template switching with UMIs. Of CD8+ T cells, roughly 1.0-7.0% belonged to dominant NKG2C+ clonotypes in several donors.

The starting material was PBMCs from blood, obtained on the day of vaccination. The chain uses TRBV28 and TRBJ1-5, with D unclear. The origin of this receptor is a man in his fifties who received an inactivated influenza vaccine. The CDR3: CASSEVLAVTRSNQPQHF. In nucleotides, the CDR3 is TGTGCCAGCTCCGAGGTCTTGGCTGTGACGCGCAGCAATCAGCCCCAGCATTTT.